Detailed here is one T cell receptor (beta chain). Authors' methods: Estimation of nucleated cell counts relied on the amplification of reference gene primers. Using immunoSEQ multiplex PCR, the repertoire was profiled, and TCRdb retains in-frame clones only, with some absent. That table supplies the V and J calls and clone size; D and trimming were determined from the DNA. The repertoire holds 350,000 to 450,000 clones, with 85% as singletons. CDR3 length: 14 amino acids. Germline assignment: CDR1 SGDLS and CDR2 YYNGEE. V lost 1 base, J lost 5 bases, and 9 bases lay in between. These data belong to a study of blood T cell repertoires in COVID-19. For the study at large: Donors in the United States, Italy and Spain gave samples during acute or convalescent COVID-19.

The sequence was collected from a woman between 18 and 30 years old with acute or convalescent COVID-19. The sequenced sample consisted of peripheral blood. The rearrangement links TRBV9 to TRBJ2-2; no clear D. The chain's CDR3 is CASSVNWQTGELFF. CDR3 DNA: TGTGCCAGCAGCGTAAATTGGCAGACCGGGGAGCTGTTTTTT. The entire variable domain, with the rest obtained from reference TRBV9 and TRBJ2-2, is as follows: DSGVTQTPKHLITATGQRVTLRCSPRSGDLSVYWYQQSLDQGLQFLIQYYNGEERAKGNILERFSAQQFPDLHSELNLSSLELGDSALYFCASSVNWQTGELFFGEGSRLTVL.